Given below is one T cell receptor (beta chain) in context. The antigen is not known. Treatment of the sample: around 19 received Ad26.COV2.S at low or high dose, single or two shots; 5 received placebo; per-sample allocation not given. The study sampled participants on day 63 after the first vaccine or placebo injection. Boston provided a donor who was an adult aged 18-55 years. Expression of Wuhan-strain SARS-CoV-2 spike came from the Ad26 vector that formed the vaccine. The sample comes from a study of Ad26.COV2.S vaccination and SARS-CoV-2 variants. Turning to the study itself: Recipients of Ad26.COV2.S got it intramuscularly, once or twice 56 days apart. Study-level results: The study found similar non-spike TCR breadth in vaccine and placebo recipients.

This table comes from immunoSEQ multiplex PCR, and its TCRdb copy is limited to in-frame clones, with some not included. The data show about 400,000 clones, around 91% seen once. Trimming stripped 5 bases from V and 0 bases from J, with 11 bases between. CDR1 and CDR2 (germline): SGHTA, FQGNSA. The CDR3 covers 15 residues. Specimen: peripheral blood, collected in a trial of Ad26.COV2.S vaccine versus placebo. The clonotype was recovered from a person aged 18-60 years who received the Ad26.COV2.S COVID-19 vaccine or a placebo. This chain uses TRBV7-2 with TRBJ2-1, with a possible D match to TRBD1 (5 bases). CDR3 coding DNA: TGTGCCAGCAGCCCGACAGACTTCTCCTACAATGAGCAGTTCTTC. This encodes CASSPTDFSYNEQFF.